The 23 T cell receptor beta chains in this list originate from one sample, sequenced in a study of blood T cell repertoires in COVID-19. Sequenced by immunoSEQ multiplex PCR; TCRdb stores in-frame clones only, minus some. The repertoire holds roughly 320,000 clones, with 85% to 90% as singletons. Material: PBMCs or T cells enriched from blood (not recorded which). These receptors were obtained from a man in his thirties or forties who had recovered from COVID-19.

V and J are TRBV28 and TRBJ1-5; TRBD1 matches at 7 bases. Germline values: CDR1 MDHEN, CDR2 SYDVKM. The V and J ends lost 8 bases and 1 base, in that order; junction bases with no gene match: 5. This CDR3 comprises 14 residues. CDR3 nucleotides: TGTGCCAGCGGGCAGGGGGGAAGCAATCAGCCCCAGCATTTT. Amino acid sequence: CASGQGGSNQPQHF.

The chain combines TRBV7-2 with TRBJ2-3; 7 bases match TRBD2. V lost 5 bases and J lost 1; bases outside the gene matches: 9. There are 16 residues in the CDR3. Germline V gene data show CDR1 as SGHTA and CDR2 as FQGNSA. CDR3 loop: CASSPVGTSGTDTQYF. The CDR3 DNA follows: TGTGCCAGCAGCCCCGTAGGTACTAGCGGCACAGATACGCAGTATTTT.

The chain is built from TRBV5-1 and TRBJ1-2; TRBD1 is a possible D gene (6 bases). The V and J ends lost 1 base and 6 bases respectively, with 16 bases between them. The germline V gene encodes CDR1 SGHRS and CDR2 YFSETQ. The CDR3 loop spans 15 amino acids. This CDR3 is CASSLLTGKDDGYTF. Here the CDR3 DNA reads TGCGCCAGCAGCTTGTTAACAGGGAAGGATGATGGCTACACCTTC.

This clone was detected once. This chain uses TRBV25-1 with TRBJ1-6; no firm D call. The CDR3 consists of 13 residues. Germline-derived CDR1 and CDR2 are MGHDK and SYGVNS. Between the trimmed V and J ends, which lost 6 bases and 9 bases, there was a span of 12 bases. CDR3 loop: CASSSFGFSPLHF. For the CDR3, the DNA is TGTGCCAGCAGCAGCTTCGGGTTTTCACCCCTCCACTTT.

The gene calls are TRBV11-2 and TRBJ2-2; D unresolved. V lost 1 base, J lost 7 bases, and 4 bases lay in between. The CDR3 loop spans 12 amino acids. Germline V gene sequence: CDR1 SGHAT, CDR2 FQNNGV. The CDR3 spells CASSLAGGELFF. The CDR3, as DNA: TGTGCCAGCAGCTTAGCGGGCGGGGAGCTGTTTTTT. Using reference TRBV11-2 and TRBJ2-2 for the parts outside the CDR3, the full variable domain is EAGVAQSPRYKIIEKRQSVAFWCNPISGHATLYWYQQILGQGPKLLIQFQNNGVVDDSQLPKDRFSAERLKGVDSTLKIQPAKLEDSAVYLCASSLAGGELFFGEGSRLTVL.

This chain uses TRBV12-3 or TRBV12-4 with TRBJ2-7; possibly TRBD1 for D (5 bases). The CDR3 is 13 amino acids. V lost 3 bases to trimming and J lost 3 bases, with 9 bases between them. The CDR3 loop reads CASSFADNYEQYF. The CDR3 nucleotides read TGTGCCAGCAGTTTCGCGGACAACTACGAGCAGTACTTC.

The CDR3 DNA follows: TGTGCCTGGAGGGGACAGGGGACCTATAATTCACCCCTCCACTTT. Translation: CAWRGQGTYNSPLHF. This chain connects TRBV30 to TRBJ1-6, with 10 bases aligning to TRBD1. The CDR3 covers 15 residues. V shed 3 bases and J 2 bases; nucleotides not matched to a gene: 1. Germline CDR1 is GTSNPN and CDR2 is SVGIG (reference sequence). Together with reference TRBV30 and TRBJ1-6, the CDR3 gives the full variable domain: SQTIHQWPATLVQPVGSPLSLECTVEGTSNPNLYWYRQAAGRGLQLLFYSVGIGQISSEVPQNLSASRPQDRQFILSSKKLLLSDSGFYLCAWRGQGTYNSPLHFGNGTRLTVT.

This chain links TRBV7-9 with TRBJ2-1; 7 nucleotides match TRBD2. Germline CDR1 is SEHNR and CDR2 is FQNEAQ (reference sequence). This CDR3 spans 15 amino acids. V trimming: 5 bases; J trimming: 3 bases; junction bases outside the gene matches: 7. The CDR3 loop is CASSISGVVYNEQFF. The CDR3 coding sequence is TGTGCCAGCAGCATCAGCGGGGTGGTCTACAATGAGCAGTTCTTC.

The CDR3 loop reads CASSAQGGTVLNTEAFF. The CDR3 nucleotides read TGCGCCAGCAGCGCACAGGGGGGGACAGTTCTGAACACTGAAGCTTTCTTT. The V call is TRBV5-1, the J call TRBJ1-1; the match to TRBD1 covers 8 bases. The germline CDR1 and CDR2 sequences are SGHRS and YFSETQ. J gave up 0 bases and V 4 bases, and 11 bases lay outside the gene matches. The CDR3 covers 17 residues. The variable domain in full, completed from reference TRBV5-1 and TRBJ1-1, reads KAGVTQTPRYLIKTRGQQVTLSCSPISGHRSVSWYQQTPGQGLQFLFEYFSETQRNKGNFPGRFSGRQFSNSRSEMNVSTLELGDSALYLCASSAQGGTVLNTEAFFGQGTRLTVV.

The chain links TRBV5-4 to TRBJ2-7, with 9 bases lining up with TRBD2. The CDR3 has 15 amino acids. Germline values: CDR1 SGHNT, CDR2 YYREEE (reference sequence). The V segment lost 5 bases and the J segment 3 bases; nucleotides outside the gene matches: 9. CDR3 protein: CASSLTPSGDYEQYF. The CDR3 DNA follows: TGTGCCAGCAGTTTGACCCCTAGCGGGGACTACGAGCAGTACTTC. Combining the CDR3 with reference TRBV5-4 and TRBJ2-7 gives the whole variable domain ETGVTQSPTHLIKTRGQQVTLRCSSQSGHNTVSWYQQALGQGPQFIFQYYREEENGRGNFPPRFSGLQFPNYSSELNVNALELDDSALYLCASSLTPSGDYEQYFGPGTRLTVT.

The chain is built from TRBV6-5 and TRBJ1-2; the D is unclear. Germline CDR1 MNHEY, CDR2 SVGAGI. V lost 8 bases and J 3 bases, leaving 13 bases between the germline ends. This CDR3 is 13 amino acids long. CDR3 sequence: CASRLTEYYGYTF. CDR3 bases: TGTGCCAGCCGCTTAACAGAATACTATGGCTACACCTTC.

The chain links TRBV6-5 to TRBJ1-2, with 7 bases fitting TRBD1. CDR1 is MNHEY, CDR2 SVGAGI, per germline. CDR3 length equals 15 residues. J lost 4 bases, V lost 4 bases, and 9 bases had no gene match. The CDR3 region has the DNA TGTGCCAGCAGTTCTGGGCGGACAGGTGTCTATGGCTACACCTTC. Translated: CASSSGRTGVYGYTF.

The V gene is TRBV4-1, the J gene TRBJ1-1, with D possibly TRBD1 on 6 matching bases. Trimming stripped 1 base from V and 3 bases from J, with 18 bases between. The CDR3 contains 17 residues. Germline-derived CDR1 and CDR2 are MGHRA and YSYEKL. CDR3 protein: CASSQVSWGRQDTEAFF. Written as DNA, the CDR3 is TGCGCCAGCAGCCAAGTAAGCTGGGGACGACAGGACACTGAAGCTTTCTTT.

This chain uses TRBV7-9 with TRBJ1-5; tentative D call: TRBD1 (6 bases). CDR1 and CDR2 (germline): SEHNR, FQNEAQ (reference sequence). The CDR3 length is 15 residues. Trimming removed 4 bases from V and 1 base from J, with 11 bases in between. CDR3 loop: CASSSPGASNQPQHF. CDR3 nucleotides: TGTGCCAGCAGCTCCCCAGGGGCAAGCAATCAGCCCCAGCATTTT.

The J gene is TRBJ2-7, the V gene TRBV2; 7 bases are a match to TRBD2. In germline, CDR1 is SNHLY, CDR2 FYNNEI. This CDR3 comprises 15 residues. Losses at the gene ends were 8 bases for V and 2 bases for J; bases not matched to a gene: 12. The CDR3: CASGRGVAGAYEQYF. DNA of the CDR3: TGTGCCAGCGGGAGGGGAGTCGCTGGAGCCTACGAGCAGTACTTC. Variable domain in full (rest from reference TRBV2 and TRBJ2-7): EPEVTQTPSHQVTQMGQEVILRCVPISNHLYFYWYRQILGQKVEFLVSFYNNEISEKSEIFDDQFSVERPDGSNFTLKIRSTKLEDSAMYFCASGRGVAGAYEQYFGPGTRLTVT.

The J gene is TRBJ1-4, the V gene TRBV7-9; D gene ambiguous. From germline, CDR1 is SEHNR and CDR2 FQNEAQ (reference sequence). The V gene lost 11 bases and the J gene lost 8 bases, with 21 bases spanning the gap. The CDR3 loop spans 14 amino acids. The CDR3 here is CAVLWTPDHEKLFF. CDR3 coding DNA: TGTGCCGTACTGTGGACTCCGGACCACGAAAAACTGTTTTTT.

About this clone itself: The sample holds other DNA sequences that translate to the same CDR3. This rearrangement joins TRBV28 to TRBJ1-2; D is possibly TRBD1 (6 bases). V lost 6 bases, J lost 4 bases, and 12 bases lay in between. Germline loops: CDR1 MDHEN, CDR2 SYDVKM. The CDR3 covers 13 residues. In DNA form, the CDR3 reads TGTGCCAGCAGCCGCACAGGGAGCTATGGCTACACCTTC. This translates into CASSRTGSYGYTF.

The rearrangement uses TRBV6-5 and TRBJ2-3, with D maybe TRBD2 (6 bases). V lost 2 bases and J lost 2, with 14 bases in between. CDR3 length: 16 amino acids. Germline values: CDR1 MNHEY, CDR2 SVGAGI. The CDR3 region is CASSYGGGFNTDTQYF. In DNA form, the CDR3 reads TGTGCCAGCAGTTACGGTGGGGGGTTTAACACAGATACGCAGTATTTT.

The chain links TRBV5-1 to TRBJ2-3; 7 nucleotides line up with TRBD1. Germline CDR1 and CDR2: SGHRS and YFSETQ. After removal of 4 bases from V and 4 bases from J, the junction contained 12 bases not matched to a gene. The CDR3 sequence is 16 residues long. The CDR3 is CASSVGTALGADTQYF. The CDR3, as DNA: TGCGCCAGCAGCGTAGGGACAGCTCTGGGGGCAGATACGCAGTATTTT.

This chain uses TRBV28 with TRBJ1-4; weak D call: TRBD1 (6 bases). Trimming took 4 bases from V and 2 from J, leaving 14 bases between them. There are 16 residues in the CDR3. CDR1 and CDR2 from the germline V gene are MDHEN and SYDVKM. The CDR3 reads CASSSQGKGTNEKLFF. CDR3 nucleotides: TGTGCCAGCAGTTCTCAGGGGAAGGGGACTAATGAAAAACTGTTTTTT.

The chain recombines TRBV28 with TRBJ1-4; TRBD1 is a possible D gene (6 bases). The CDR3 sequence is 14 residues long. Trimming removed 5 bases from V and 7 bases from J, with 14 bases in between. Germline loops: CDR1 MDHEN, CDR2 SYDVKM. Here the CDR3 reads CASSVTGWGEKLFF. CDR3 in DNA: TGTGCCAGCAGTGTCACAGGGTGGGGTGAAAAACTGTTTTTT.

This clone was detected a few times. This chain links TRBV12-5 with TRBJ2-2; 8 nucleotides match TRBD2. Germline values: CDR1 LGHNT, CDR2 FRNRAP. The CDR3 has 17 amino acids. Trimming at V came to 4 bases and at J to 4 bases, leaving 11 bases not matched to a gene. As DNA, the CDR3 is TGTGCTAGTGGTTCCACTTCGGGACTAGTGAGCACCGGGGAGCTGTTTTTT. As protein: CASGSTSGLVSTGELFF.

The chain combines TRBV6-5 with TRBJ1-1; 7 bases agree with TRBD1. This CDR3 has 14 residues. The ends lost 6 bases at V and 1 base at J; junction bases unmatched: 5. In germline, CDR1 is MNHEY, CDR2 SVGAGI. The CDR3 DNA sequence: TGTGCCAGCAGCTCACGACAGGGGAACACTGAAGCTTTCTTT. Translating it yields CASSSRQGNTEAFF.